One sample yielded the 8 T cell receptor beta chains listed below, sequenced in a study of blood T cell repertoires in COVID-19. Libraries were prepared by immunoSEQ multiplex PCR; TCRdb keeps only in-frame clonotypes and omits some of them. Altogether 200,000 to 250,000 clones are present, around 90% being singletons, with the ten largest covering approximately 0.8%. The sequenced material came from peripheral blood. Receptors originate from a man aged 25 to 40 with COVID-19, enrolled during active disease.

The chain has TRBV2 and TRBJ1-1; tentative D call: TRBD1 (6 bases). V lost 6 bases to trimming and J lost 5 bases, with 13 bases between them. The CDR3 runs to 13 residues. Germline V gene sequence: CDR1 SNHLY, CDR2 FYNNEI. The chain's CDR3 is CASRDTGRTEAFF. DNA of the CDR3: TGTGCCAGCAGGGATACAGGGCGTACTGAAGCTTTCTTT.

The gene calls are TRBV12-3 or TRBV12-4 and TRBJ1-1; D gene ambiguous. Trimming removed 7 bases at V and 3 bases at J, with 12 bases between. The CDR3 is made up of 13 amino acids. The CDR3 coding sequence is TGTGCCAGCACTCTCAACCGGGACACTGAAGCTTTCTTT. It encodes CASTLNRDTEAFF.

This clone was counted once. The chain is built from TRBV6-5 and TRBJ2-5, with 7 bases identical to TRBD2. Germline lookup yields CDR1 MNHEY and CDR2 SVGAGI. The CDR3 contains 13 residues. With 5 bases clipped from V and 2 bases from J, the junction kept 2 bases outside the gene matches. The CDR3 nucleotides read TGTGCCAGCAGTCTAGCGGCTCAAGAGACCCAGTACTTC. This sequence encodes CASSLAAQETQYF.

This clone was seen only once. The gene calls are TRBV5-1 and TRBJ2-1; 9 bases map to TRBD1. Germline V gives CDR1 SGHRS, CDR2 YFSETQ. J gave up 8 bases and V 0 bases, and 6 bases lay outside the gene matches. CDR3 size: 15 residues. Here the CDR3 reads CASSLAGTGMDEQFF. The CDR3 DNA reads as TGCGCCAGCAGCTTGGCCGGGACAGGGATGGATGAGCAGTTCTTC.

The chain joins TRBV18 to TRBJ2-7, with D tentatively TRBD2 (6 bases). V gave up 4 bases and J gave up 5 bases, with 18 bases separating them. CDR1 KGHSH and CDR2 LQKENI come from the germline V gene. This CDR3 comprises 15 residues. CDR3 sequence (DNA): TGTGCCAGCTCACTCTTTTCCAGTGAGCGGGACGAGCAGTACTTC. Encoded protein: CASSLFSSERDEQYF.

The V gene is TRBV5-1, the J gene TRBJ1-4; tentatively, D is TRBD1 (5 bases). V dropped 0 bases and J dropped 8 bases, with 11 bases sitting between them. Looked up from germline, CDR1 is SGHRS and CDR2 is YFSETQ. CDR3 length: 14 residues. For the CDR3, the DNA is TGCGCCAGCAGCTTGGCTCAGGGAGGCGAAAAACTGTTTTTT. Translation: CASSLAQGGEKLFF.

CDR3 sequence (DNA): TGTGCCAGCAGTGAAGCGGGAGTCGCTAATCAGCCCCAGCATTTT. It yields the protein CASSEAGVANQPQHF. The chain links TRBV6-1 to TRBJ1-5; no firm D call. Germline V gene data show CDR1 as MNHNS and CDR2 as SASEGT. There are 15 residues in the CDR3. Trimming shortened V by 0 bases and J by 4 bases, and 10 bases separated the two germline ends.

The chain combines TRBV6-5 with TRBJ1-1; the match to TRBD1 covers 7 bases. CDR3 size: 14 residues. The V segment lost 7 bases and the J segment 6 bases; nucleotides outside the gene matches: 11. Germline CDR1 reads MNHEY; CDR2 reads SVGAGI. The CDR3 spells CASTETGKGAEAFF. In DNA form, the CDR3 reads TGTGCCAGCACAGAGACAGGGAAAGGGGCTGAAGCTTTCTTT.